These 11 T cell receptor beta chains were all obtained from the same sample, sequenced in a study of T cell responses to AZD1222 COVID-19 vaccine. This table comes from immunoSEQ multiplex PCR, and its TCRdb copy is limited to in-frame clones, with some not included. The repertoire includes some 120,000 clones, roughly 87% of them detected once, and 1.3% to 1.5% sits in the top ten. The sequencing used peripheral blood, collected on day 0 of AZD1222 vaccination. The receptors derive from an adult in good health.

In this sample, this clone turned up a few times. CDR3 nucleotides: TGTGCCAGCAGGGGGACGGCAGTCCAGTACTTC. Amino acids: CASRGTAVQYF. V is TRBV2 and J is TRBJ2-7, with D possibly being TRBD1 or TRBD2 (5 bases each). Between the trimmed V and J ends, which lost 6 bases and 10 bases, there was a span of 13 bases. This CDR3 spans 11 amino acids. CDR1 SNHLY and CDR2 FYNNEI come from the germline V gene.

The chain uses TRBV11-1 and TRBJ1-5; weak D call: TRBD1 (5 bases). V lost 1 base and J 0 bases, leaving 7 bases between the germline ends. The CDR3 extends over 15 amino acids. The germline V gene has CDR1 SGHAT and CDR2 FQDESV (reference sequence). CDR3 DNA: TGTGCCAGCAGCTTAGGGACACATAGCAATCAGCCCCAGCATTTT. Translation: CASSLGTHSNQPQHF.

CDR3 residues: CASSLGTSGNTIYF. DNA for the CDR3: TGTGCCAGCAGTTTGGGGACATCTGGAAACACCATATATTTT. V usage is TRBV28 and J usage is TRBJ1-3; maybe TRBD1 (6 bases). Trimming shortened V by 3 bases and J by 1 base, and 7 bases separated the two germline ends. Germline V gives CDR1 MDHEN, CDR2 SYDVKM. CDR3 length: 14 amino acids. The full variable domain, with the rest looked up from reference TRBV28 and TRBJ1-3, is DVKVTQSSRYLVKRTGEKVFLECVQDMDHENMFWYRQDPGLGLRLIYFSYDVKMKEKGDIPEGYSVSREKKERFSLILESASTNQTSMYLCASSLGTSGNTIYFGEGSWLTVV.

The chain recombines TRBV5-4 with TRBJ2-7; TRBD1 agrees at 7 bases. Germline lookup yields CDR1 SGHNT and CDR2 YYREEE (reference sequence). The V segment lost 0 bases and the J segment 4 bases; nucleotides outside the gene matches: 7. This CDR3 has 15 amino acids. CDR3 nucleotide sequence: TGTGCCAGCAGCTTGGACGACAGGGCTGCGTACGAGCAGTACTTC. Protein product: CASSLDDRAAYEQYF.

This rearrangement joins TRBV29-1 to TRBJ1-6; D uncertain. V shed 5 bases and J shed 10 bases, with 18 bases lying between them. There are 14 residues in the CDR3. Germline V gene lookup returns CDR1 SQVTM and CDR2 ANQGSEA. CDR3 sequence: CSVRLEGNSSPLHF. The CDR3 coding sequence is TGCAGCGTTAGACTAGAAGGGAACAGCTCACCCCTCCACTTT.

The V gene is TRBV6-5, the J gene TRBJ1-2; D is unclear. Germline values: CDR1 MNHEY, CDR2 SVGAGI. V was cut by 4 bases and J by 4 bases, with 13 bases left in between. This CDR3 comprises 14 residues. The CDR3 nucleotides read TGTGCCAGCAGTTCGACTATAAGTAGCTATGGCTACACCTTC. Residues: CASSSTISSYGYTF.

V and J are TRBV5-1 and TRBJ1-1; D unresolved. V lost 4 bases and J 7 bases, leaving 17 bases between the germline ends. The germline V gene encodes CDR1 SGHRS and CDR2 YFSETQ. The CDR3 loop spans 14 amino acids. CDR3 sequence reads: CASSQTGTLGEAFF. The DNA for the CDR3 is TGCGCCAGCAGCCAGACGGGAACTTTGGGTGAAGCTTTCTTT.

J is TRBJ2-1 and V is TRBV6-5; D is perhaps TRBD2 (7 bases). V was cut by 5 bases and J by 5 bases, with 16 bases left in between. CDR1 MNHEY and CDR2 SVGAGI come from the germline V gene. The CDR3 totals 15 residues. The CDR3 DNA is TGTGCCAGCAGTCCCTGGGGGGGGGCGGACAATGAGCAGTTCTTC. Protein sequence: CASSPWGGADNEQFF.

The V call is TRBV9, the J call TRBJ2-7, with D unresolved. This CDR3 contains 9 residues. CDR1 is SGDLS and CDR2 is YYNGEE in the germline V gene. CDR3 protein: CASSYEQYF. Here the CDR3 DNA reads TGTGCAAGCTCCTACGAGCAGTACTTC.

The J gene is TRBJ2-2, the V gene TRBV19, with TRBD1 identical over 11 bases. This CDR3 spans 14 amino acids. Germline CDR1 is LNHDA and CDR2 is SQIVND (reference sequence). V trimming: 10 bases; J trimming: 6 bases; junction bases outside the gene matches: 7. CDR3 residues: CATLPGQGAGELFF. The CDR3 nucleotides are TGTGCCACCCTCCCGGGACAGGGGGCCGGGGAGCTGTTTTTT.

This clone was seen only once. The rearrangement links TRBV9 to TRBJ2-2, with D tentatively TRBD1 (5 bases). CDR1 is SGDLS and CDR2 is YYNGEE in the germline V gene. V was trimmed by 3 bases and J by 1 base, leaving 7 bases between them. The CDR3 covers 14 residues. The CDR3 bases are TGTGCCAGCAGCGCCAGGGAGAACACCGGGGAGCTGTTTTTT. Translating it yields CASSARENTGELFF. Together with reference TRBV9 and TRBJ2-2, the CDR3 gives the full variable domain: DSGVTQTPKHLITATGQRVTLRCSPRSGDLSVYWYQQSLDQGLQFLIQYYNGEERAKGNILERFSAQQFPDLHSELNLSSLELGDSALYFCASSARENTGELFFGEGSRLTVL.